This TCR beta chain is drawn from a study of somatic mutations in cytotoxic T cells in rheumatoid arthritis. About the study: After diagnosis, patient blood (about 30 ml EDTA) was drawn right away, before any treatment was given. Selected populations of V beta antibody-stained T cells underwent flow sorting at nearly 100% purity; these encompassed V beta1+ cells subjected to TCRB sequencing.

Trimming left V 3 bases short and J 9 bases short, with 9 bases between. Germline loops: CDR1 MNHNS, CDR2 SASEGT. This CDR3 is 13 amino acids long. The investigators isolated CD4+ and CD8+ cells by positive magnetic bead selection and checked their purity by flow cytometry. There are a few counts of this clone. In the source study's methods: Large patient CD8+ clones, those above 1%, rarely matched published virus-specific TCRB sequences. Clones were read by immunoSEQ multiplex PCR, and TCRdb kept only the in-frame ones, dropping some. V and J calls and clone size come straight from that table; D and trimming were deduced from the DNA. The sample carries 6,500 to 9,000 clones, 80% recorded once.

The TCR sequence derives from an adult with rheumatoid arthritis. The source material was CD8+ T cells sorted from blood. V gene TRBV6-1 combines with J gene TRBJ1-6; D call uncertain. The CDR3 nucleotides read TGTGCCAGCAGTGATGGTAGCCCTTCACCCCTCCACTTT. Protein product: CASSDGSPSPLHF.